Below are 5 T cell receptor beta chains sequenced from a single sample in a study of cytomegalovirus exposure and HLA in healthy donors. Both 60 Vbeta primers and 13 Jbeta primers went into the PCR. Clones were sequenced by immunoSEQ multiplex PCR, and TCRdb holds only the in-frame ones, with some missing. The data hold over 150,000 clones, with 70% to 75% observed a single time. The sequenced sample consisted of PBMCs. These receptors came from a woman younger than 45 in good health and CMV-seropositive.

The V call is TRBV15, the J call TRBJ2-5; D perhaps matches TRBD2 (5 bases). The germline V gene encodes CDR1 LNHNV and CDR2 YYDKDF (reference sequence). There are 16 residues in the CDR3. V lost 1 base, J lost 5 bases, and 17 bases lay in between. The CDR3 DNA sequence: TGTGCCACCAGCAGAGCCGGGATCGGCAATGGGGAGACCCAGTACTTC. Protein sequence: CATSRAGIGNGETQYF.

The chain couples TRBV18 to TRBJ2-7; the match to TRBD1 covers 7 bases. This CDR3 spans 13 amino acids. J gave up 7 bases and V 4 bases, and 7 bases lay outside the gene matches. In germline, CDR1 is KGHSH, CDR2 LQKENI. This CDR3 reads CASSQQGSGEQYF. Here the CDR3 DNA reads TGTGCCAGCTCACAACAGGGGTCTGGGGAGCAGTACTTC.

The chain combines TRBV6-1 with TRBJ2-2; 10 nucleotides match TRBD2. Germline trimming cut 2 bases from V and 3 bases from J; bases unmatched to any gene: 3. The length of the CDR3 is 16 residues. Germline V CDR1 and CDR2: MNHNS, SASEGT. CDR3 residues: CASSEQLAGDTGELFF. The CDR3 region has the DNA TGTGCCAGCAGTGAACAGCTAGCGGGGGACACCGGGGAGCTGTTTTTT.

This clone was seen once. The rearrangement links TRBV7-9 to TRBJ2-7; 11 positions match TRBD2. Germline V gene lookup returns CDR1 SEHNR and CDR2 FQNEAQ (reference sequence). The CDR3 totals 16 residues. Trimming cost V 0 bases and J 5 bases; bases outside gene matches: 6. CDR3 in DNA: TGTGCCAGCAGCTTAGCGACAACTAGCGGGAGTCACGAGCAGTACTTC. It translates to CASSLATTSGSHEQYF.

This clone came up once. The chain has TRBV4-1 and TRBJ1-2, with 7 bases identical to TRBD1. J was trimmed by 0 bases and V by 1 base; bases with no gene match: 2. There are 15 residues in the CDR3. Germline V lookup: CDR1 MGHRA, CDR2 YSYEKL. The CDR3 DNA sequence: TGCGCCAGCAGCCAAGTGCAGGGGGCTAACTATGGCTACACCTTC. It encodes CASSQVQGANYGYTF.